This T cell receptor (beta chain) is drawn from a study of T cells expressing NK-cell markers. TCRdb reprocessed the 5' RACE reads, keeping one entry per CDR3 protein, no DNA. The repertoire shows about 260,000 distinct CDR3 sequences; the top ten hold 0.39%. This TCR was recovered from a young man in good health. Sequenced input: blood T cells: a sorted CD56 or NKG2C T cell subset, CD4+ or CD8+ T cells, or bulk PBMC T cells (not recorded which).

CDR3 sequence reads: CSVGRGADDTQYF. J is TRBJ2-3 and V is TRBV29-1; TCRdb reports TRBD2, a call that lacks DNA to check it against. CDR3 size: 13 residues. Germline V lookup: CDR1 SQVTM, CDR2 ANQGSEA.